Below, 32 T cell receptor beta chains from the same sample are listed, as sequenced in a study of blood T cell repertoires in COVID-19. TCRdb's copy holds only in-frame clones and misses some; the assay was immunoSEQ multiplex PCR. The profile covers more than 250,000 clones, with more than 75% appearing a single time and 1% taken by the ten largest. What was sequenced was peripheral blood. The receptors come from a man in his fifties with active or convalescent COVID-19.

This sequence joins TRBV29-1 and TRBJ1-4, with TRBD1 identical over 7 bases. CDR3 length: 15 residues. CDR1 and CDR2 from the germline V gene are SQVTM and ANQGSEA. J gave up 3 bases and V 1 base, and 5 bases lay outside the gene matches. CDR3 sequence (DNA): TGCAGCGTTGAAGCTACGGGACAGCCTAATGAAAAACTGTTTTTT. It translates to CSVEATGQPNEKLFF.

The chain is built from TRBV7-2 and TRBJ1-1; D is possibly TRBD1 (6 bases). The CDR3 totals 13 residues. With 8 bases removed from V and 1 base from J, the gap between germline ends came to 11 bases. Germline CDR1 reads SGHTA; CDR2 reads FQGNSA. CDR3 amino acids: CASARDKNTEAFF. DNA of the CDR3: TGTGCCAGCGCCCGGGACAAGAACACTGAAGCTTTCTTT.

The rearrangement uses TRBV9 and TRBJ1-5; D call uncertain. This CDR3 comprises 13 residues. The germline V and J ends were trimmed by 0 bases and 4 bases, with 5 bases remaining between them. The V gene's germline CDR1 is SGDLS and CDR2 YYNGEE. CDR3 bases: TGTGCCAGCAGCGTAGGCCAGAATCAGCCCCAGCATTTT. Its translation: CASSVGQNQPQHF.

The genes are TRBV30 and TRBJ1-4; TRBD1 is a possible D gene (6 bases). Germline V gene lookup returns CDR1 GTSNPN and CDR2 SVGIG (reference sequence). V gave up 4 bases and J gave up 7 bases, with 13 bases separating them. This CDR3 comprises 13 residues. DNA of the CDR3: TGTGCCTGGAATCGTCAGGGGAGTGAAAAACTGTTTTTT. Translating it yields CAWNRQGSEKLFF.

The rearrangement uses TRBV20-1 and TRBJ2-5; 7 positions match TRBD2. CDR3 size: 15 residues. The J segment lost 3 bases and the V segment lost 3 bases, leaving 10 bases of the junction unmatched. Germline CDR1 reads DFQATT; CDR2 reads SNEGSKA (reference sequence). CDR3 sequence (DNA): TGCAGTGCTAGTTCCTGGCGGGGGTCGAAAGAGACCCAGTACTTC. Its protein is CSASSWRGSKETQYF.

This chain links TRBV6-5 with TRBJ1-5; D is perhaps TRBD1 (6 bases). Germline loops: CDR1 MNHEY, CDR2 SVGAGI. V was clipped by 7 bases and J by 4 bases, with 14 bases between them. The CDR3 runs 14 residues. CDR3 DNA: TGTGCCAGCAATTCCGGGACACCTAATCAGCCCCAGCATTTT. Amino acids: CASNSGTPNQPQHF.

This chain uses TRBV28 with TRBJ2-1; a possible D gene is TRBD2 (6 bases). Looked up from germline, CDR1 is MDHEN and CDR2 is SYDVKM. The CDR3 extends over 16 amino acids. Trimming shortened V by 4 bases and J by 6 bases, and 19 bases separated the two germline ends. The CDR3 protein is CASSYGGGTTVNEQFF. The CDR3 DNA sequence: TGTGCCAGCAGTTACGGCGGCGGGACGACAGTCAATGAGCAGTTCTTC. Using reference TRBV28 and TRBJ2-1 for the parts outside the CDR3, the full variable domain is DVKVTQSSRYLVKRTGEKVFLECVQDMDHENMFWYRQDPGLGLRLIYFSYDVKMKEKGDIPEGYSVSREKKERFSLILESASTNQTSMYLCASSYGGGTTVNEQFFGPGTRLTVL.

The chain combines TRBV3-1 (or the pseudogene TRBV3-2) with TRBJ2-5; 13 nucleotides agree with TRBD2. CDR1 and CDR2 from the germline V gene are LGHDT and YNNKEL (reference sequence). CDR3 length: 17 amino acids. J was trimmed by 1 base and V by 4 bases; bases with no gene match: 6. CDR3 sequence (DNA): TGTGCCAGCAGCCCAGGGCGGACTAGCGGGAGCCAAGAGACCCAGTACTTC. The encoded protein is CASSPGRTSGSQETQYF.

Written as DNA, the CDR3 is TGTGCCAGCACCCCGGGGACAGAACTCAACGAGCAGTACTTC. Translating gives CASTPGTELNEQYF. The chain has TRBV28 and TRBJ2-7; TRBD1 agrees at 7 bases. Trimming at V came to 7 bases and at J to 5 bases, leaving 11 bases not matched to a gene. Germline-derived CDR1 and CDR2 are MDHEN and SYDVKM. This CDR3 spans 14 amino acids.

This clone was seen just once. The CDR3 DNA sequence: TGTGCCAGCAGTTCCTGGGCCGCTCTCAACTATGGCTACACCTTC. It yields the protein CASSSWAALNYGYTF. The chain joins TRBV6-2 or TRBV6-3 to TRBJ1-2; the D is unclear. Trimming took off 4 bases at V and 2 bases at J, with 14 bases between the two ends. The CDR3 extends over 15 amino acids. CDR1 is MNHEY and CDR2 is SVGEGT in the germline V gene.

The genes are TRBV18 and TRBJ2-7; 7 positions agree with TRBD1. V gave up 3 bases and J gave up 3 bases; unmatched junction bases: 8. CDR1 and CDR2 (germline): KGHSH, LQKENI. There are 15 residues in the CDR3. The DNA for the CDR3 is TGTGCCAGCTCACCCCCGACAGGGAAGGGCTACGAGCAGTACTTC. Protein product: CASSPPTGKGYEQYF.

This clone was detected once. V gene TRBV6-4 combines with J gene TRBJ2-1, with TRBD2 matching 14 bases. J was trimmed by 9 bases and V by 0 bases; bases with no gene match: 1. This CDR3 contains 15 residues. Germline V gene lookup returns CDR1 MRHNA and CDR2 SNTAGT. The CDR3 loop is CASSDSTSGGAEQFF. DNA of the CDR3: TGTGCCAGCAGTGACTCGACTAGCGGGGGGGCTGAGCAGTTCTTC.

The genes are TRBV7-2 and TRBJ2-5; D gene uncertain. The V gene's germline CDR1 is SGHTA and CDR2 FQGNSA. Trimming shortened V by 1 base and J by 5 bases, and 14 bases separated the two germline ends. The CDR3 spans 15 residues. CDR3 sequence (DNA): TGTGCCAGCAGCTTAGTTGCCCAATCCAGGGAGACCCAGTACTTC. This translates into CASSLVAQSRETQYF.

The gene calls are TRBV4-3 and TRBJ2-7; 8 nucleotides align to TRBD1. The germline CDR1 and CDR2 sequences are LGHNA and YSLEER. The J segment lost 3 bases and the V segment lost 0 bases, leaving 7 bases of the junction unmatched. This CDR3 has 16 amino acids. CDR3 nucleotide sequence: TGCGCCAGCAGCCAAGACGCCAGACAGGGGATCTACGAGCAGTACTTC. Translation gives CASSQDARQGIYEQYF.

The chain has TRBV5-8 and TRBJ1-2; TRBD1 matches 9 bases. Trimming at V came to 1 base and at J to 7 bases, leaving 5 bases not matched to a gene. Germline CDR1 SGHTS, CDR2 YDEGEE. This CDR3 has 14 residues. This CDR3 reads CASSLTGTGSGYTF. The CDR3 DNA follows: TGTGCCAGCAGCTTGACTGGGACAGGGAGTGGCTACACCTTC.

The CDR3: CASGTSYSYEQYF. The CDR3 nucleotides read TGTGCCAGCGGGACATCCTACTCCTACGAGCAGTACTTC. The V and J genes are TRBV7-9 and TRBJ2-7, with D possibly being TRBD1 (6 bases). V gave up 8 bases and J gave up 0 bases, with 11 bases separating them. The CDR3 loop spans 13 amino acids. Germline-derived CDR1 and CDR2 are SEHNR and FQNEAQ (reference sequence).

The genes are TRBV6-2 or TRBV6-3 and TRBJ2-2, with 8 bases aligning to TRBD2. Trimming took 0 bases from V and 3 from J; bases not matched to a gene: 3. The CDR3 is 16 amino acids. CDR1 is MNHEY, CDR2 SVGEGT, per germline. CDR3 residues: CASSYSTGGDTGELFF. As DNA, the CDR3 is TGTGCCAGCAGTTACTCGACCGGGGGGGACACCGGGGAGCTGTTTTTT.

This clone has only one observation. The genes are TRBV30 and TRBJ2-1, with 9 bases identical to TRBD2. The CDR3 spans 12 residues. The germline V gene encodes CDR1 GTSNPN and CDR2 SVGIG (reference sequence). The J segment lost 6 bases and the V segment lost 5 bases, leaving 2 bases of the junction unmatched. CDR3 in amino acids: CAWAGGGNEQFF. DNA for the CDR3: TGTGCCTGGGCGGGAGGGGGCAATGAGCAGTTCTTC.

V is TRBV6-6 and J is TRBJ2-2; 11 nucleotides match TRBD1. This CDR3 has 15 residues. Trimming at V came to 4 bases and at J to 6 bases, leaving 4 bases not matched to a gene. Per germline, CDR1 MNHNY and CDR2 SVGAGI (reference sequence). The CDR3 DNA is TGTGCCAGCAGTTCGGGACAGGGGGTAGCCGGGGAGCTGTTTTTT. Residues: CASSSGQGVAGELFF.

Notes on this clone: This sample also contains other DNA sequences that code for the same CDR3. The chain is built from TRBV11-3 and TRBJ2-7, with a weak D call TRBD1 (5 bases). This CDR3 is built from 14 residues. The V gene's germline CDR1 is SGHNT and CDR2 YENEEA. Trimming pared 1 base from V and 1 base from J, leaving 8 bases between. CDR3 sequence reads: CASSLGQSSYEQYF. The CDR3 nucleotides read TGTGCCAGCAGCTTAGGACAGTCGTCCTACGAGCAGTACTTC.

The chain employs TRBV10-1 and TRBJ2-7; 7 bases map to TRBD1. The CDR3 runs 13 residues. CDR1 and CDR2 from the germline V gene are WNHNN and SYGVQD (reference sequence). The ends lost 8 bases at V and 3 bases at J; junction bases unmatched: 7. The CDR3 nucleotides are TGCGCCAGCTCCCAGGACAGGTACTACGAGCAGTACTTC. It codes for CASSQDRYYEQYF.

The genes are TRBV5-1 and TRBJ2-5, with D unresolved. Deletions cut 0 bases from V and 2 bases from J, with 8 bases between. The CDR3 has 14 amino acids. CDR1 is SGHRS and CDR2 is YFSETQ in the germline V gene. The CDR3 DNA reads as TGCGCCAGCAGCTTGGCACAGTTTCAAGAGACCCAGTACTTC. Amino acids: CASSLAQFQETQYF.

The CDR3 nucleotides are TGTGCCAGTAGTATAGGTTGGACAGGGGCGGGGGCCAATCAGCCCCAGCATTTT. Its protein product is CASSIGWTGAGANQPQHF. The V gene is TRBV19, the J gene TRBJ1-5, with 9 nucleotides matching TRBD1. CDR3 length: 18 residues. Germline V gene lookup returns CDR1 LNHDA and CDR2 SQIVND (reference sequence). V shed 1 base, J shed 3 bases, and the junction held 10 bases outside the gene matches.

The chain employs TRBV19 and TRBJ1-5, with TRBD1 matching 10 bases. The J segment lost 6 bases and the V segment lost 3 bases, leaving 5 bases of the junction unmatched. Germline V gives CDR1 LNHDA, CDR2 SQIVND (reference sequence). CDR3 length equals 15 residues. The CDR3 loop reads CASSIGGTGVQPQHF. CDR3 bases: TGTGCCAGTAGTATCGGAGGGACAGGGGTTCAGCCCCAGCATTTT.

The CDR3 DNA reads as TGTGCCAGCAGAAAGTCGGAGTTCTCCTACGAGCAGTACTTC. The encoded protein is CASRKSEFSYEQYF. J is TRBJ2-7 and V is TRBV6-5; D not certain. The length of the CDR3 is 14 residues. Between the trimmed V and J ends, which lost 6 bases and 0 bases, there was a span of 12 bases. CDR1 is MNHEY and CDR2 is SVGAGI in the germline V gene.

The chain carries TRBV9 and TRBJ2-5; 8 bases are shared with TRBD1. Germline V gene lookup returns CDR1 SGDLS and CDR2 YYNGEE. With 2 bases clipped from V and 1 base from J, the junction kept 4 bases outside the gene matches. The CDR3 covers 15 residues. CDR3: CASSVTGAIQETQYF. The CDR3 DNA is TGTGCCAGCAGCGTGACAGGGGCTATCCAAGAGACCCAGTACTTC.

The genes are TRBV5-4 and TRBJ2-3; D ambiguous. V lost 4 bases to trimming and J lost 4 bases, with 10 bases between them. Germline V CDR1 and CDR2: SGHNT, YYREEE (reference sequence). The CDR3 is 13 residues long. For the CDR3, the DNA is TGTGCCAGCAGCATTCCCAGATCAGATACGCAGTATTTT. Residues: CASSIPRSDTQYF.

This chain uses TRBV4-1 with TRBJ1-3, with TRBD1 as a possible D gene (5 bases). The CDR3 is 14 residues long. The V gene's germline CDR1 is MGHRA and CDR2 YSYEKL. V shed 5 bases and J shed 0 bases, with 8 bases lying between them. CDR3 residues: CASSFDSSGNTIYF. The CDR3 nucleotides are TGCGCCAGCAGCTTCGACAGCTCTGGAAACACCATATATTTT.

The chain employs TRBV2 and TRBJ2-7; 11 nucleotides match TRBD2. Per the germline V gene, CDR1 is SNHLY and CDR2 is FYNNEI. The V segment lost 5 bases and the J segment 1 base; nucleotides outside the gene matches: 4. CDR3 length: 15 residues. In DNA, the CDR3 is TGTGCCAGCAGTAGGACTAGCGGGCGGTCCTACGAGCAGTACTTC. Residues: CASSRTSGRSYEQYF.

V is TRBV21-1 and J is TRBJ1-4; TRBD1 was called by the table and not checked on the DNA. TRBV21-1 counts as a pseudogene. The CDR3 has 17 amino acids. The CDR3, as DNA: TGTGCCAGCAGCAAAATGACAAGAAATGCAACTAATGAAAAACTGTTTTTT. It is translated as CASSKMTRNATNEKLFF.

Only a few counts were recorded for this clone. CDR3 sequence: CASSQRSMNYGYTF. The CDR3 coding sequence is TGTGCCAGCAGCCAACGGTCCATGAACTATGGCTACACCTTC. V gene TRBV7-2 combines with J gene TRBJ1-2, with unresolved D. The length of the CDR3 is 14 residues. Trimming shortened V by 5 bases and J by 2 bases, and 12 bases separated the two germline ends. CDR1 is SGHTA, CDR2 FQGNSA, per germline.

V usage is TRBV2 and J usage is TRBJ1-5; 9 positions agree with TRBD1. From germline, CDR1 is SNHLY and CDR2 FYNNEI. The CDR3 consists of 14 residues. V lost 8 bases, J lost 6 bases, and 8 bases stayed unmatched. The CDR3 DNA is TGTGCCAGCGCCTTTACAGGGGGCAGTCAGCCCCAGCATTTT. Translating gives CASAFTGGSQPQHF.